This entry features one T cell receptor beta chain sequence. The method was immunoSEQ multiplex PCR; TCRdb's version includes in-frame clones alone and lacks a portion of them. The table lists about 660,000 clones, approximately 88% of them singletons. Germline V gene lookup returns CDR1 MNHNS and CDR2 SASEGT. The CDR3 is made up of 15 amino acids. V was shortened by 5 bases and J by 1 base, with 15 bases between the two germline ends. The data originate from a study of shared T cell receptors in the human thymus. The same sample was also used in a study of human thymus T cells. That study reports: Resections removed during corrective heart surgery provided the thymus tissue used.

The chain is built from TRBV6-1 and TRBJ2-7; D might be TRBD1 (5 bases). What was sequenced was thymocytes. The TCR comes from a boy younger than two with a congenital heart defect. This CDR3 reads CASSRTRISSYEQYF. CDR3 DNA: TGTGCCAGCAGTCGGACACGCATCAGTTCCTACGAGCAGTACTTC.